The 5 T cell receptor beta chains reported below all come from one sample, sequenced in a study of cytomegalovirus exposure and HLA in healthy donors. The PCR had 60 Vbeta and 13 Jbeta primers. The method was immunoSEQ multiplex PCR; TCRdb's version includes in-frame clones alone and lacks a portion of them. The table lists under 130,000 clones, 77% of them singletons. The specimen was PBMCs. The origin of the receptors is a woman in her forties in good health and CMV-seropositive.

The rearrangement links TRBV4-3 to TRBJ2-7; a weak D match, TRBD2 (5 bases). This CDR3 has 15 residues. The germline gives CDR1 LGHNA, CDR2 YSLEER. Trimming shortened V by 0 bases and J by 0 bases, and 9 bases separated the two germline ends. The CDR3 DNA reads as TGCGCCAGCAGCCAAGATTTGGGGAGCTCCTACGAGCAGTACTTC. It codes for CASSQDLGSSYEQYF.

This rearrangement joins TRBV4-1 to TRBJ2-7, with 7 nucleotides matching TRBD2. The V and J ends lost 3 bases and 2 bases, in that order; junction bases with no gene match: 16. The V gene's germline CDR1 is MGHRA and CDR2 YSYEKL. The CDR3 runs 18 residues. This chain's CDR3 is CASSHSPLAGRAAYEQYF. The CDR3 region has the DNA TGCGCCAGCAGCCACAGCCCCCTGGCGGGGAGGGCCGCCTACGAGCAGTACTTC.

The rearrangement uses TRBV4-1 and TRBJ1-6; 9 nucleotides line up with TRBD1. Germline V gives CDR1 MGHRA, CDR2 YSYEKL. The junction had 5 bases not matched to a gene; V was cut back by 0 bases and J by 11 bases. CDR3 size: 15 residues. DNA for the CDR3: TGCGCCAGCAGCCAAGAAGAGACAGGGGGTCCACCCCTCCACTTT. The encoded protein is CASSQEETGGPPLHF.

This chain uses TRBV28 with TRBJ1-1, with D tentatively TRBD1 (6 bases). The V end lost 6 bases, the J end lost 6 bases, and 17 bases lay between the germline ends. The germline V gene has CDR1 MDHEN and CDR2 SYDVKM. The CDR3 consists of 14 residues. The CDR3 sequence is CASSSTGFIAEAFF. CDR3 in DNA: TGTGCCAGCAGCAGCACAGGGTTTATCGCTGAAGCTTTCTTT.

The chain couples TRBV10-1 to TRBJ1-2, with 7 bases identical to TRBD1. The V and J ends lost 2 bases and 4 bases, in that order; junction bases with no gene match: 7. Germline loops: CDR1 WNHNN, CDR2 SYGVQD (reference sequence). This CDR3 region has 15 residues. The CDR3 loop reads CASSETGQAFYGYTF. For the CDR3, the DNA is TGCGCCAGCAGTGAGACCGGACAGGCGTTCTATGGCTACACCTTC.